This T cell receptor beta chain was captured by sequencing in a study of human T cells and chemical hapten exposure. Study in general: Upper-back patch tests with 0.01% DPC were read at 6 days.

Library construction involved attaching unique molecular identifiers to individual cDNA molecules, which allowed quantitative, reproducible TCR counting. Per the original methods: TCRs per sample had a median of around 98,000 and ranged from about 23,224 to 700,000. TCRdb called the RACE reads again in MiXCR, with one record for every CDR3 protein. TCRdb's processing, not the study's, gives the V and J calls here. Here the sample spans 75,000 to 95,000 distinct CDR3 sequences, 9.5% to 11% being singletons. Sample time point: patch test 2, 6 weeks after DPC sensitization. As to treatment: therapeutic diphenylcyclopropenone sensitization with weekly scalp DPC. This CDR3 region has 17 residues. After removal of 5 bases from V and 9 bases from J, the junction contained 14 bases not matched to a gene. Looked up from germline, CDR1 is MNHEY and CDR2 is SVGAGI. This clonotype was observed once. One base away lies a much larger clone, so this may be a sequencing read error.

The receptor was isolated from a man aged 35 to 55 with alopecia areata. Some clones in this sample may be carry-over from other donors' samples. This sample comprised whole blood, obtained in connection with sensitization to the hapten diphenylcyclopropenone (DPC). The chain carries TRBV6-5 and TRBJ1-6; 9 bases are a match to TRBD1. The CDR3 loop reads CASSRDVAQGASSPLHF. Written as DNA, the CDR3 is TGTGCCAGCAGTAGAGATGTGGCACAGGGGGCGAGTTCACCCCTCCACTTT.